This TCR beta chain was recovered during a study of cytomegalovirus exposure and HLA in healthy donors. PCR used 60 Vbeta primers and 13 Jbeta primers. TCRdb's copy holds only in-frame clones and misses some; the assay was immunoSEQ multiplex PCR. The table includes about 170,000 clones, around 86% detected once. This clone was detected once. Germline V gives CDR1 MGHRA, CDR2 YSYEKL. The CDR3 length is 16 residues. With 4 bases clipped from V and 2 bases from J, the junction kept 9 bases outside the gene matches. This receptor was obtained from a male donor in good health and CMV-seronegative. The sample taken for sequencing was PBMCs. J is TRBJ2-3 and V is TRBV4-1, with 7 positions matching TRBD1. The CDR3 region has the DNA TGCGCCAGCAGCCGCAACACCGGGACAGTCACAGATACGCAGTATTTT. This gives the protein CASSRNTGTVTDTQYF.